The 27 T cell receptor beta chains reported below all come from one sample, sequenced in a study of cytomegalovirus exposure and HLA in healthy donors. It was with 60 Vbeta and 13 Jbeta primers that the PCR ran. This table comes from immunoSEQ multiplex PCR, and its TCRdb copy is limited to in-frame clones, with some not included. The profile shows approximately 86,000 clones, over 60% of them singletons. The sample consisted of PBMCs. The receptors stem from a middle-aged man in good health and CMV-seronegative.

This clone was seen more than once but under ten times. V usage is TRBV6-1 and J usage is TRBJ1-3; the D is unclear. V was cut by 5 bases and J by 7 bases, with 9 bases left in between. CDR1 is MNHNS and CDR2 is SASEGT in the germline V gene. This CDR3 comprises 12 residues. The DNA for the CDR3 is TGTGCCAGCAGTCACTCCTCGAACACCATATATTTT. It encodes CASSHSSNTIYF.

The chain is built from TRBV11-2 and TRBJ2-4; 8 bases fit TRBD2. Germline lookup yields CDR1 SGHAT and CDR2 FQNNGV. The CDR3 is made up of 16 amino acids. V was clipped by 1 base and J by 9 bases; unmatched bases: 11. The CDR3: CASSLVRGGVASIQYF. In DNA, the CDR3 is TGTGCCAGCAGCTTAGTTCGGGGGGGCGTGGCCTCCATTCAGTACTTC.

The J gene is TRBJ1-4, the V gene TRBV6-6, with D possibly TRBD1 on 6 matching bases. CDR1 MNHNY and CDR2 SVGAGI come from the germline V gene (reference sequence). V lost 7 bases and J lost 4, with 16 bases in between. The CDR3 spans 15 residues. CDR3 bases: TGTGCCAGCAAAGTGCAGGGGCCCCTTAATGAAAAACTGTTTTTT. Translated, it gives CASKVQGPLNEKLFF.

The chain recombines TRBV28 with TRBJ2-5, with TRBD1 as a possible D gene (6 bases). V dropped 2 bases and J dropped 4 bases, with 11 bases sitting between them. CDR1 MDHEN and CDR2 SYDVKM come from the germline V gene. This CDR3 region has 14 residues. The CDR3 DNA sequence: TGTGCCAGCAGTTTAACAGGGACCGGAGAGACCCAGTACTTC. Its translation is CASSLTGTGETQYF.

This clone was observed a single time. The rearrangement joins TRBV18 to TRBJ2-5; D is possibly TRBD1 (5 bases). Germline CDR1 reads KGHSH; CDR2 reads LQKENI. The V end lost 1 base, the J end lost 5 bases, and 11 bases lay between the germline ends. The CDR3 loop spans 14 amino acids. The CDR3 here is CASSPLQGGETQYF. The CDR3 DNA sequence: TGTGCCAGCTCACCACTCCAGGGCGGCGAGACCCAGTACTTC.

The rearrangement uses TRBV7-3 and TRBJ1-1, with TRBD1 as a possible D gene (6 bases). CDR1 and CDR2 from the germline V gene are SGHTA and FQGTGA. The CDR3 sequence is 14 residues long. Trimming removed 3 bases at V and 5 bases at J, with 13 bases between. The CDR3 DNA reads TGTGCCAGCAGCTTTGCCCCAGGACAGACTGAAGCTTTCTTT. Translated: CASSFAPGQTEAFF. The complete variable domain, with remaining parts taken from reference TRBV7-3 and TRBJ1-1, reads GAGVSQTPSNKVTEKGKYVELRCDPISGHTALYWYRQSLGQGPEFLIYFQGTGAADDSGLPNDRFFAVRPEGSVSTLKIQRTERGDSAVYLCASSFAPGQTEAFFGQGTRLTVV.

The chain links TRBV7-2 to TRBJ1-5; TRBD1 agrees at 7 bases. This CDR3 comprises 16 residues. The germline gives CDR1 SGHTA, CDR2 FQGNSA. J gave up 9 bases and V 5 bases, and 16 bases lay outside the gene matches. CDR3 sequence reads: CASSPSPGTAFGPQHF. In DNA form, the CDR3 reads TGTGCCAGCAGCCCCTCACCCGGGACAGCCTTTGGGCCCCAGCATTTT.

The rearrangement links TRBV6-5 to TRBJ1-2, with D uncertain. The CDR3 runs to 14 residues. V was clipped by 2 bases and J by 0 bases, with 7 bases between them. Per germline, CDR1 MNHEY and CDR2 SVGAGI. CDR3 bases: TGTGCCAGCAGTTACCGCCGAGCTAACTATGGCTACACCTTC. It codes for CASSYRRANYGYTF.

The chain recombines TRBV7-9 with TRBJ1-2; D is unresolved. Trimming cost V 3 bases and J 6 bases, with 5 bases left between them. Germline V gene data show CDR1 as SEHNR and CDR2 as FQNEAQ (reference sequence). The CDR3 consists of 11 residues. The CDR3 region is CASSFYHGYTF. In DNA form, the CDR3 reads TGTGCCAGCAGCTTCTACCATGGCTACACCTTC.

V and J are TRBV5-8 and TRBJ2-2; 9 positions agree with TRBD2. Germline CDR1 and CDR2: SGHTS and YDEGEE. The length of the CDR3 is 16 residues. V trimming: 0 bases; J trimming: 6 bases; junction bases outside the gene matches: 6. CDR3 protein: CASSLGLSSGAGELFF. The CDR3 nucleotides are TGTGCCAGCAGCTTGGGGCTTTCTAGCGGGGCCGGGGAGCTGTTTTTT.

The gene calls are TRBV5-4 and TRBJ2-5; a possible D gene is TRBD2 (5 bases). The CDR3 covers 14 residues. Germline V gene sequence: CDR1 SGHNT, CDR2 YYREEE (reference sequence). Trimming took 0 bases from V and 5 from J, leaving 11 bases between them. The CDR3, as DNA: TGTGCCAGCAGCTTGGGCTCTAGCTGGGAGACCCAGTACTTC. Translated: CASSLGSSWETQYF.

This chain connects TRBV27 to TRBJ2-1; tentatively, D is TRBD2 (5 bases). Germline lookup yields CDR1 MNHEY and CDR2 SMNVEV (reference sequence). The CDR3 extends over 15 amino acids. V was shortened by 6 bases and J by 0 bases, with 12 bases between the two germline ends. In DNA, the CDR3 is TGTGCCAGCAGAACGGACTCCTACTCCTACAATGAGCAGTTCTTC. Translation: CASRTDSYSYNEQFF.

The chain joins TRBV30 to TRBJ2-7; D ambiguous. Germline lookup yields CDR1 GTSNPN and CDR2 SVGIG (reference sequence). The length of the CDR3 is 13 residues. The V end was cut by 0 bases, the J end by 5 bases, with 11 bases between. The CDR3 DNA reads as TGTGCCTGGAGTGTACACCCTTTCGACGAGCAGTACTTC. It codes for CAWSVHPFDEQYF.

The chain links TRBV10-3 to TRBJ1-2, with D possibly matching TRBD1 (6 bases). Trimming pared 5 bases from V and 2 bases from J, leaving 12 bases between. Germline assignment: CDR1 ENHRY and CDR2 SYGVKD. The CDR3 has 14 residues. The CDR3 coding sequence is TGTGCCATCAGTAACCGGACAGAGAACTATGGCTACACCTTC. Protein: CAISNRTENYGYTF.

In this sample, this clone turned up once. The rearrangement joins TRBV28 to TRBJ1-1, with 9 bases aligning to TRBD1. There are 15 residues in the CDR3. Germline assignment: CDR1 MDHEN and CDR2 SYDVKM. After removal of 7 bases from V and 1 base from J, the junction contained 7 bases not matched to a gene. This CDR3 reads CASIDRGIGNTEAFF. As DNA, the CDR3 is TGTGCCAGCATAGACAGGGGGATTGGGAACACTGAAGCTTTCTTT.

V is TRBV6-5 and J is TRBJ1-1; D may be TRBD1 (5 bases). CDR3 length: 15 residues. Trimming stripped 4 bases from V and 5 bases from J, with 17 bases between. The V gene's germline CDR1 is MNHEY and CDR2 SVGAGI. The CDR3, as DNA: TGTGCCAGCAGTTGGCAAGGGGTCGGGGGGACTGAAGCTTTCTTT. It translates to CASSWQGVGGTEAFF.

The chain recombines TRBV19 with TRBJ2-1; 9 bases match TRBD1. Germline lookup yields CDR1 LNHDA and CDR2 SQIVND (reference sequence). The CDR3 totals 16 residues. Trimming cost V 5 bases and J 15 bases; bases outside gene matches: 20. The CDR3 nucleotides are TGTGCCAGTAGTGCAACGTGGACAGGGGTGGCAGATTATGGGTTCTTC. This encodes CASSATWTGVADYGFF.

This clone was detected only a few times. The chain couples TRBV30 to TRBJ1-2; D not resolved. The V end lost 2 bases, the J end lost 8 bases, and 12 bases lay between the germline ends. The CDR3 has 12 amino acids. Germline loops: CDR1 GTSNPN, CDR2 SVGIG (reference sequence). CDR3 DNA: TGTGCCTGGAGTTTCGGGTCTGAAGGCTACACCTTC. It translates to CAWSFGSEGYTF.

The V call is TRBV7-8, the J call TRBJ2-1; 10 bases match TRBD1. V was clipped by 5 bases and J by 2 bases; unmatched bases: 9. The length of the CDR3 is 17 residues. The germline V gene encodes CDR1 SGHVS and CDR2 FQNEAQ. CDR3 in DNA: TGTGCCAGCAGCCCTGTGGACAGGGGGTTTCCCTACAATGAGCAGTTCTTC. Translated, it gives CASSPVDRGFPYNEQFF.

The genes are TRBV28 and TRBJ1-5; a weak D match, TRBD1 (5 bases). The CDR3 length is 13 residues. Germline CDR1 reads MDHEN; CDR2 reads SYDVKM. Trimming left V 7 bases short and J 6 bases short, with 13 bases between. The CDR3 protein is CASTSRGGQPQHF. The CDR3 bases are TGTGCCAGCACCTCAAGGGGCGGTCAGCCCCAGCATTTT.

This chain links TRBV5-4 with TRBJ1-2; D possibly corresponds to TRBD1 (6 bases). Trimming removed 2 bases from V and 7 bases from J, with 15 bases in between. The CDR3 covers 14 residues. The germline V gene has CDR1 SGHNT and CDR2 YYREEE (reference sequence). The CDR3 DNA is TGTGCCAGCAGCTTCTGGGGGCAGGAGTCTGGCTACACCTTC. Protein product: CASSFWGQESGYTF.

On this clone: Relative to the germline gene, one junction end is altered; a read error may explain this. The chain combines TRBV4-3 with TRBJ1-1, with 7 bases identical to TRBD1. Per the germline V gene, CDR1 is LGHNA and CDR2 is YSLEER. CDR3 length equals 15 residues. CDR3 residues: CASSQDKWDSARVIF. The CDR3 DNA is TGCGCCAGCAGCCAAGATAAGTGGGACAGCGCCCGGGTAATCTTT.

V is TRBV19 and J is TRBJ2-1; 16 positions match TRBD2. CDR3 length equals 20 residues. Trimming at V came to 1 base and at J to 0 bases, leaving 6 bases not matched to a gene. Germline V gives CDR1 LNHDA, CDR2 SQIVND (reference sequence). Here the CDR3 DNA reads TGTGCCAGTAGTATAGGGCCGGGACTAGCGGGGGGGAGCTCCTACAATGAGCAGTTCTTC. This codes for CASSIGPGLAGGSSYNEQFF.

This clone was found a few times. The V gene is TRBV25-1, the J gene TRBJ2-3; 8 bases fit TRBD1. With V trimmed by 7 bases and J by 0 bases, 3 bases remained unmatched. Germline loops: CDR1 MGHDK, CDR2 SYGVNS. The CDR3 has 14 residues. Here the CDR3 reads CASTTGGSTDTQYF. CDR3 coding DNA: TGTGCCAGCACCACAGGGGGAAGCACAGATACGCAGTATTTT.

The chain carries TRBV4-1 and TRBJ2-1, with 7 bases fitting TRBD1. The V gene end was trimmed by 2 bases and the J gene end by 2 bases; junction bases not matched to a gene: 9. This CDR3 region has 17 residues. In germline, CDR1 is MGHRA, CDR2 YSYEKL. DNA of the CDR3: TGCGCCAGCAGCCAACCTACGACAGGGATGGCCTACAATGAGCAGTTCTTC. Protein: CASSQPTTGMAYNEQFF.

About this clone: The same CDR3 arises from other DNA sequences in this sample as well. This rearrangement joins TRBV11-2 to TRBJ1-2; D gene ambiguous. Trimming took 2 bases from V and 2 from J, leaving 6 bases between them. Germline CDR1 is SGHAT and CDR2 is FQNNGV. This CDR3 comprises 13 residues. Here the CDR3 DNA reads TGTGCCAGCAGCTTAAGCAAGAACTATGGCTACACCTTC. This encodes CASSLSKNYGYTF. Based on the CDR3 plus reference TRBV11-2 and TRBJ1-2, the full variable domain is EAGVAQSPRYKIIEKRQSVAFWCNPISGHATLYWYQQILGQGPKLLIQFQNNGVVDDSQLPKDRFSAERLKGVDSTLKIQPAKLEDSAVYLCASSLSKNYGYTFGSGTRLTVV.

This clone was observed a handful of times. The chain combines TRBV7-2 with TRBJ2-5; possible D gene TRBD1, 7 bases. Per germline, CDR1 SGHTA and CDR2 FQGNSA. The germline V and J ends were trimmed by 5 bases and 5 bases, with 18 bases remaining between them. The length of the CDR3 is 15 residues. The chain's CDR3 is CASSPGGGGGETQYF. CDR3 bases: TGTGCCAGCAGCCCCGGCGGAGGGGGCGGGGAGACCCAGTACTTC. Together with reference TRBV7-2 and TRBJ2-5, the CDR3 gives the full variable domain: GAGVSQSPSNKVTEKGKDVELRCDPISGHTALYWYRQSLGQGLEFLIYFQGNSAPDKSGLPSDRFSAERTGGSVSTLTIQRTQQEDSAVYLCASSPGGGGGETQYFGPGTRLLVL.